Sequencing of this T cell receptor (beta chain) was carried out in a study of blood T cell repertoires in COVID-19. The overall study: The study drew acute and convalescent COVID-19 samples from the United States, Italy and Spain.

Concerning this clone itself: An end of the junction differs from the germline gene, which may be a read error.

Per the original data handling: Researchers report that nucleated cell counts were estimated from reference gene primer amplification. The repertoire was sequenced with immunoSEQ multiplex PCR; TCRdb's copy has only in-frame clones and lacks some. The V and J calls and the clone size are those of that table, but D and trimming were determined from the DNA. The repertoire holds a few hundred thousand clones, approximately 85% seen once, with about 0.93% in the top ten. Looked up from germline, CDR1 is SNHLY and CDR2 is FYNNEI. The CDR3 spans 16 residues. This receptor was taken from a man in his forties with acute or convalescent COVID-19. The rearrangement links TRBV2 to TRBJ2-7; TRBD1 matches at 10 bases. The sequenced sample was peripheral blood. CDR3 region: CASREAGTGVFYEQYF. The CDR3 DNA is TGTGCCAGCAGGGAAGCCGGGACAGGGGTTTTCTACGAGCAGTACTTC.